The 26 T cell receptor beta chains given below trace back to one sample, sequenced in a study of blood T cell repertoires in COVID-19. Clones were sequenced by immunoSEQ multiplex PCR, and TCRdb holds only the in-frame ones, with some missing. The sample lists approximately 200,000 clones, approximately 75% occurring once. What was sequenced was PBMCs or T cells enriched from blood (not recorded which). These receptors all stem from a man aged 35-49 years who had recovered from COVID-19.

V is TRBV24-1 and J is TRBJ1-3, with unresolved D. CDR1 and CDR2 (germline): KGHDR, SFDVKD. The length of the CDR3 is 13 residues. The V end lost 4 bases, the J end lost 5 bases, and 8 bases lay between the germline ends. For the CDR3, the DNA is TGTGCCACCAGTGAAGGCGGGAGAAACACCATATATTTT. Protein: CATSEGGRNTIYF.

This chain joins TRBV7-6 and TRBJ1-2; a possible D gene is TRBD1 (6 bases). Germline V lookup: CDR1 SGHVS, CDR2 FNYEAQ. V shed 2 bases and J shed 8 bases, with 15 bases lying between them. The length of the CDR3 is 14 residues. As DNA, the CDR3 is TGTGCCAGCAGCTTAACCACAGGGTATGAGGGCTACACCTTC. Amino acid sequence: CASSLTTGYEGYTF.

The genes are TRBV7-9 and TRBJ2-5; 9 bases fit TRBD1. V lost 3 bases to trimming and J lost 2 bases; unmatched junction nucleotides: 13. The CDR3 covers 18 residues. CDR1 is SEHNR, CDR2 FQNEAQ, per germline (reference sequence). The CDR3 DNA follows: TGTGCCAGCAGCTTTGGGGAAGCAAGGACAGGGGATCAAGAGACCCAGTACTTC. Translation gives CASSFGEARTGDQETQYF.

This rearrangement joins TRBV6-6 to TRBJ1-1; unclear D gene. V was clipped by 0 bases and J by 5 bases, with 10 bases between them. This CDR3 is 14 amino acids long. Germline V lookup: CDR1 MNHNY, CDR2 SVGAGI (reference sequence). The CDR3 DNA follows: TGTGCCAGCAGTTACTCGCTGTCGGTGACTGAAGCTTTCTTT. Residues: CASSYSLSVTEAFF.

The rearrangement links TRBV7-3 to TRBJ2-3; no clear D. The CDR3 totals 13 residues. Germline V lookup: CDR1 SGHTA, CDR2 FQGTGA. V was trimmed by 2 bases and J by 2 bases, leaving 5 bases between them. The CDR3: CASSLVVTDTQYF. CDR3 bases: TGTGCCAGCAGCTTAGTAGTCACAGATACGCAGTATTTT.

J is TRBJ1-4 and V is TRBV4-1, with no clear D. CDR1 is MGHRA, CDR2 YSYEKL, per germline. Trimming took 5 bases from V and 2 from J, leaving 9 bases between them. This CDR3 contains 14 residues. The chain's CDR3 is CASSSRVTNEKLFF. CDR3 coding DNA: TGCGCCAGCAGCTCTCGGGTGACTAATGAAAAACTGTTTTTT.

The rearrangement links TRBV5-1 to TRBJ2-7; the D is unclear. V was trimmed by 4 bases and J by 2 bases, leaving 13 bases between them. The germline gives CDR1 SGHRS, CDR2 YFSETQ. This CDR3 has 14 amino acids. CDR3 sequence reads: CASSHPPQTYEQYF. The CDR3 bases are TGCGCCAGCAGCCACCCCCCACAGACCTACGAGCAGTACTTC.

The chain joins TRBV19 to TRBJ1-1; D may be TRBD1 (5 bases). This CDR3 is 13 amino acids long. Trimming removed 8 bases from V and 1 base from J, with 11 bases in between. The germline CDR1 and CDR2 sequences are LNHDA and SQIVND (reference sequence). The CDR3 protein is CASCRGENTEAFF. The CDR3 DNA is TGTGCCAGTTGCCGGGGGGAGAACACTGAAGCTTTCTTT.

The V call is TRBV9, the J call TRBJ1-2; D might be TRBD1 (5 bases). The germline V gene has CDR1 SGDLS and CDR2 YYNGEE. V was shortened by 1 base and J by 4 bases, with 8 bases between the two germline ends. This CDR3 contains 13 residues. DNA for the CDR3: TGTGCCAGCAGCGTACAGGGTGCCTATGGCTACACCTTC. It translates to CASSVQGAYGYTF.

The sample holds a few counts of this clone. V and J are TRBV7-6 and TRBJ2-3, with 15 bases fitting TRBD2. Per germline, CDR1 SGHVS and CDR2 FNYEAQ. This CDR3 is 18 amino acids long. V lost 4 bases to trimming and J lost 3 bases; unmatched junction nucleotides: 8. CDR3 in amino acids: CASSSFGTSGGRTDTQYF. In nucleotides, the CDR3 is TGTGCCAGCAGCTCCTTTGGGACTAGCGGGGGGCGGACAGATACGCAGTATTTT.

This chain connects TRBV19 to TRBJ1-4; 9 nucleotides line up with TRBD1. The CDR3 has 17 amino acids. From germline, CDR1 is LNHDA and CDR2 SQIVND (reference sequence). The V segment lost 6 bases and the J segment 0 bases; nucleotides outside the gene matches: 8. The CDR3 bases are TGTGCCAGTAGACGGGGACAGGGAATTGCAACTAATGAAAAACTGTTTTTT. Protein product: CASRRGQGIATNEKLFF.

CDR3 nucleotide sequence: TGTGCCAGTAGCGGGACCGGGACAGGGGGCCGAGGGGCCTACAATGAGCAGTTCTTC. It specifies CASSGTGTGGRGAYNEQFF. The V call is TRBV19, the J call TRBJ2-1, with 12 bases identical to TRBD1. Germline V gene sequence: CDR1 LNHDA, CDR2 SQIVND (reference sequence). The trim removed 6 bases at V and 2 bases at J, leaving 14 bases unmatched. This CDR3 contains 19 residues.

V usage is TRBV6-5 and J usage is TRBJ2-6; 7 bases align to TRBD1. The CDR3 contains 15 residues. V shed 8 bases and J 2 bases; nucleotides not matched to a gene: 6. Germline loops: CDR1 MNHEY, CDR2 SVGAGI. Here the CDR3 reads CASSPDRAGANVLTF. In nucleotides, the CDR3 is TGTGCCAGCTCTCCCGACAGGGCTGGGGCCAACGTCCTGACTTTC.

The V call is TRBV3-1 (or the pseudogene TRBV3-2), the J call TRBJ1-1; no reliable D call. V shed 1 base and J shed 1 base, with 10 bases lying between them. Germline V lookup: CDR1 LGHDT, CDR2 YNNKEL (reference sequence). The CDR3 has 15 residues. This CDR3 reads CASSQGGGGNTEAFF. The CDR3 DNA follows: TGTGCCAGCAGCCAAGGTGGTGGAGGGAACACTGAAGCTTTCTTT.

The chain has TRBV11-2 and TRBJ2-1; D possibly corresponds to TRBD2 (5 bases). Per germline, CDR1 SGHAT and CDR2 FQNNGV. V was cut by 2 bases and J by 9 bases, with 17 bases left in between. The CDR3 contains 15 residues. CDR3 protein: CASSLTPLASPEQFF. CDR3 coding DNA: TGTGCCAGCAGCTTAACCCCCCTAGCCTCGCCTGAGCAGTTCTTC.

In this sample, this clone turned up once. The chain combines TRBV24-1 with TRBJ2-1; possible D gene TRBD2, 5 bases. Trimming shortened V by 3 bases and J by 5 bases, and 10 bases separated the two germline ends. The CDR3 has 14 residues. Germline values: CDR1 KGHDR, CDR2 SFDVKD. CDR3 region: CATSDRGLNNEQFF. For the CDR3, the DNA is TGTGCCACCAGTGATCGCGGACTTAACAATGAGCAGTTCTTC.

This clone occurred once. The genes are TRBV5-1 and TRBJ2-7, with 8 bases matching TRBD2. Germline CDR1 reads SGHRS; CDR2 reads YFSETQ. This CDR3 region has 13 residues. Trimming at V came to 1 base and at J to 5 bases, leaving 2 bases not matched to a gene. The DNA for the CDR3 is TGCGCCAGCAGCTTGAATAGCGGGAACGAGCAGTACTTC. Its protein product is CASSLNSGNEQYF.

The sample holds one count of this clone. V gene TRBV12-5 combines with J gene TRBJ2-1; TRBD1 is a possible D gene (6 bases). Trimming shortened V by 4 bases and J by 7 bases, and 23 bases separated the two germline ends. This CDR3 comprises 17 residues. Germline assignment: CDR1 LGHNT and CDR2 FRNRAP. CDR3 sequence reads: CASGSSLTGTTKNEQFF. The CDR3 DNA reads TGTGCTAGTGGTTCCAGCCTCACCGGGACAACTAAGAATGAGCAGTTCTTC.

This clone was seen repeatedly, ten times or more. V usage is TRBV7-2 and J usage is TRBJ2-7; TRBD1 matches 10 bases. Trimming took 6 bases from V and 6 from J; bases not matched to a gene: 8. Germline V gene sequence: CDR1 SGHTA, CDR2 FQGNSA. The CDR3 spans 14 residues. DNA of the CDR3: TGTGCCAGCAGTTTATGGACAGGGGGGAGCGAGCAGTACTTC. This sequence encodes CASSLWTGGSEQYF.

The chain joins TRBV20-1 to TRBJ2-3, with TRBD2 as a possible D gene (5 bases). Germline values: CDR1 DFQATT, CDR2 SNEGSKA (reference sequence). This CDR3 is built from 14 residues. The germline V and J ends were trimmed by 3 bases and 3 bases, with 13 bases remaining between them. The CDR3 is CSASSPRGTDTQYF. The CDR3 DNA is TGCAGTGCTAGTAGCCCACGAGGGACAGATACGCAGTATTTT.

The chain employs TRBV6-5 and TRBJ2-5, with D unresolved. Germline CDR1 reads MNHEY; CDR2 reads SVGAGI. V was pared by 2 bases and J by 1 base, with 8 bases between. The CDR3 has 14 amino acids. Here the CDR3 DNA reads TGTGCCAGCAGTTACAGCAAACTCCAAGAGACCCAGTACTTC. Translated, it gives CASSYSKLQETQYF.

The J gene is TRBJ2-1, the V gene TRBV5-1; 9 bases match TRBD2. Germline V gene data show CDR1 as SGHRS and CDR2 as YFSETQ. Trimming cost V 0 bases and J 4 bases; bases outside gene matches: 2. CDR3 length: 15 residues. The CDR3 sequence is CASSLGLAAYNEQFF. Written as DNA, the CDR3 is TGCGCCAGCAGCTTGGGACTAGCGGCATACAATGAGCAGTTCTTC.

V is TRBV9 and J is TRBJ1-1; D remains ambiguous. The CDR3 extends over 13 amino acids. Germline CDR1 SGDLS, CDR2 YYNGEE. V gave up 7 bases and J gave up 1 base, with 11 bases separating them. The CDR3 nucleotides are TGTGCCAGCGGCGGGCAGGCGAACACTGAAGCTTTCTTT. Encoded protein: CASGGQANTEAFF.

V usage is TRBV2 and J usage is TRBJ2-2; 8 nucleotides agree with TRBD1. Germline trimming cut 6 bases from V and 7 bases from J; bases unmatched to any gene: 7. CDR1 is SNHLY, CDR2 FYNNEI, per germline. The CDR3 is made up of 14 amino acids. The CDR3 spells CASRGDRPSGELFF. CDR3 coding DNA: TGTGCCAGCAGAGGGGACAGGCCGAGCGGGGAGCTGTTTTTT.

This clone has a count of ten or more. The chain recombines TRBV6-5 with TRBJ1-5; D is possibly TRBD1 (5 bases). Germline values: CDR1 MNHEY, CDR2 SVGAGI. The CDR3 contains 14 residues. The V end lost 6 bases, the J end lost 3 bases, and 12 bases lay between the germline ends. The chain's CDR3 is CASRGGGFNQPQHF. The CDR3 DNA reads TGTGCCAGCAGGGGTGGGGGGTTCAATCAGCCCCAGCATTTT.

This clone has a single count. The chain employs TRBV7-9 and TRBJ2-7; D is possibly TRBD1 (5 bases). CDR3 length: 14 residues. Trimming left V 5 bases short and J 3 bases short, with 14 bases between. CDR1 and CDR2 from the germline V gene are SEHNR and FQNEAQ (reference sequence). The CDR3: CASSPRQPIYEQYF. The CDR3 DNA reads TGTGCCAGCAGCCCCAGACAGCCCATCTACGAGCAGTACTTC.